This T cell receptor (beta chain) was captured in a study of blood T cell repertoires in COVID-19. As for the study in general: The analysed material was cDNA or gDNA that came from T cells, B-cell-depleted T cells, or PBMCs.

The data were produced by immunoSEQ multiplex PCR, yet TCRdb's version contains in-frame clones alone and is incomplete. The repertoire consists of 60,000 or so clones, with roughly 88% occurring once and the leading ten covering roughly 10%. The CDR3 has 12 amino acids. Germline V gene lookup returns CDR1 SNHLY and CDR2 FYNNEI. The ends lost 6 bases at V and 9 bases at J; junction bases unmatched: 4. The Seattle patients joined while their infection was active and were tracked longitudinally afterward. The TCR sequence derives from a man aged 25-45 years with COVID-19, enrolled during active disease. This chain uses TRBV2 with TRBJ1-3, with TRBD1 matching over 8 bases. The sequencing sample was made of peripheral blood. The CDR3: CASRDDRGTIYF. Written as DNA, the CDR3 is TGTGCCAGCAGAGATGACAGGGGCACCATATATTTT.